Below, 10 T cell receptor beta chains from the same sample are listed, as sequenced in a study of regulatory T cells in long-lasting Graves disease. Libraries of TCR beta came from iRepertoire HTBI primers plus Arm-PCR of CDR3 regions. TCRdb independently ran MiXCR on the multiplex PCR reads; one entry per CDR3 protein. The sample holds under 700,000 distinct CDR3 sequences; about 15% are singletons and the top ten take 20% to 25%. Time point specified: newly diagnosed GD, antithyroid drugs for less than 3 months. Isolated PBMC RNA provided the starting material for the TCR library. The data also belong to a second study, concerning T cells in Graves' hyperthyroidism and ophthalmopathy.

The input for sequencing was peripheral blood mononuclear cells (PBMCs), taken at new diagnosis, from a patient treated with antithyroid drugs. Every receptor here comes from a middle-aged woman with Graves disease.

Turning to this clonotype: This could be a read error, since a much larger clone is one nucleotide away. The V gene is TRBV6-2 or TRBV6-3, the J gene TRBJ1-6; 10 bases line up with TRBD1. The germline V gene encodes CDR1 MNHEY and CDR2 SVGEGT. V dropped 8 bases and J dropped 11; count of bases not matched to a gene: 12. This CDR3 is 15 amino acids long. Written as DNA, the CDR3 is TGTGCCAGCGGTGGGATCCGGGACAGGGGACCACCCCTCCACTTT. Translation gives CASGGIRDRGPPLHF.

This clonotype has ten or more counts. CDR3 in amino acids: CASSPTIGQANYGYTF. The CDR3 DNA reads as TGTGCCAGCAGCCCCACTATAGGGCAGGCTAACTATGGCTACACCTTC. This chain links TRBV11-2 with TRBJ1-2, with D hard to call. CDR1 is SGHAT, CDR2 FQNNGV, per germline. The CDR3 loop spans 16 amino acids. With 5 bases removed from V and 0 bases from J, the gap between germline ends came to 16 bases.

This clonotype showed up just a few times. The CDR3 nucleotides read TGCAGTGCTAGAGATTGGGCTAGCGGGGGCACAGATACGCAGTATTTT. Amino acid sequence: CSARDWASGGTDTQYF. The chain links TRBV20-1 to TRBJ2-3, with 9 bases fitting TRBD2. J lost 1 base, V lost 0 bases, and 5 bases had no gene match. This CDR3 spans 16 amino acids. Germline V gives CDR1 DFQATT, CDR2 SNEGSKA (reference sequence).

Points on this clonotype: This sequence may be a read error, since a much larger clone differs from it by one base. This sequence joins TRBV20-1 and TRBJ2-3, with D uncertain. The CDR3 runs 13 residues. Germline lookup yields CDR1 DFQATT and CDR2 SNEGSKA (reference sequence). The CDR3 DNA reads TGCGGTAGCCTAGACCCCCTTAGTGATACGCAGTATTTT. Amino acids: CGSLDPLSDTQYF.

This clonotype appeared many times. The J gene is TRBJ1-5, the V gene TRBV29-1, with TRBD1 matching over 10 bases. CDR1 SQVTM and CDR2 ANQGSEA come from the germline V gene. This CDR3 has 13 residues. V was pared by 6 bases and J by 3 bases, with 2 bases of the junction left unmatched. The CDR3 nucleotides are TGCAGCGTCGGGACAGGGGACAATCAGCCCCAGCATTTT. It specifies CSVGTGDNQPQHF.

The chain has TRBV12-5 and TRBJ1-6, with D possibly being TRBD1 (6 bases). The CDR3 runs to 14 residues. Germline CDR1 and CDR2: LGHNT and FRNRAP. Trimming stripped 2 bases from V and 9 bases from J, with 11 bases between. The CDR3 reads CASGLQGLGSPLHF. CDR3 nucleotide sequence: TGTGCTAGTGGTTTGCAGGGGCTAGGTTCACCCCTCCACTTT.

The sample holds many counts of this clonotype. The V and J genes are TRBV18 and TRBJ1-6; 9 bases match TRBD1. J gave up 7 bases and V 4 bases, and 2 bases lay outside the gene matches. Germline CDR1 is KGHSH and CDR2 is LQKENI. The CDR3 loop spans 14 amino acids. The CDR3 nucleotides are TGTGCCAGCTCACAACAGGGGGCGAATTCACCCCTCCACTTT. Translated, it gives CASSQQGANSPLHF. The full variable domain, with the rest looked up from reference TRBV18 and TRBJ1-6, is NAGVMQNPRHLVRRRGQEARLRCSPMKGHSHVYWYRQLPEEGLKFMVYLQKENIIDESGMPKERFSAEFPKEGPSILRIQQVVRGDSAAYFCASSQQGANSPLHFGNGTRLTVT.

This clonotype was recorded at least ten times. V gene TRBV27 combines with J gene TRBJ1-1, with TRBD1 as a possible D gene (5 bases). V was cut by 3 bases and J by 11 bases, with 16 bases left in between. The CDR3 totals 13 residues. CDR1 and CDR2 (germline): MNHEY, SMNVEV (reference sequence). The CDR3 reads CASSFLQGSGAFF. DNA for the CDR3: TGTGCCAGCAGTTTTCTTCAGGGCAGTGGGGCTTTCTTT.

This rearrangement joins TRBV19 to TRBJ2-3, with TRBD1 as a possible D gene (8 bases). The CDR3 runs 15 residues. Germline loops: CDR1 LNHDA, CDR2 SQIVND (reference sequence). Trimming stripped 6 bases from V and 5 bases from J, with 18 bases between. The CDR3 is CASSRTGRVEDTQYF. Written as DNA, the CDR3 is TGTGCCAGTAGCCGGACAGGGAGGGTAGAAGATACGCAGTATTTT.

J is TRBJ1-2 and V is TRBV5-8, with D possibly matching TRBD1 (6 bases). Germline V gives CDR1 SGHTS, CDR2 YDEGEE. The V and J ends lost 7 bases and 4 bases respectively, with 23 bases between them. The CDR3 extends over 16 amino acids. The CDR3 sequence: CASPLGGAWSGYGYTF. The CDR3 DNA reads as TGTGCCAGCCCCCTGGGGGGGGCATGGTCGGGCTATGGCTACACCTTC.